This T cell receptor (beta chain) originates from a study of identifying expanded T cells in peripheral blood. Findings of the study overall: Over approximately two and four weeks, about 15 and 19 clones changed, versus roughly 1.1 between replicates.

As concerns this clone: As yet, its antigen is unknown.

Healthy donors had no documented immune events, such as infections, while sampled. From germline, CDR1 is SGHRS and CDR2 YFSETQ. V trimming: 0 bases; J trimming: 1 base; junction bases outside the gene matches: 2. CDR3 length: 16 residues. Measured with immunoSEQ multiplex PCR; TCRdb has only the in-frame clones, and not every one. The data show about 80,000 clones, roughly 84% seen once. The chain recombines TRBV5-1 with TRBJ2-2, with TRBD1 identical over 8 bases. Input material: blood. This clonotype originated in a person aged 18 to 75 in good health. The CDR3 DNA sequence: TGCGCCAGCAGCTTGGACGGACAGGGGAACACCGGGGAGCTGTTTTTT. This translates into CASSLDGQGNTGELFF.